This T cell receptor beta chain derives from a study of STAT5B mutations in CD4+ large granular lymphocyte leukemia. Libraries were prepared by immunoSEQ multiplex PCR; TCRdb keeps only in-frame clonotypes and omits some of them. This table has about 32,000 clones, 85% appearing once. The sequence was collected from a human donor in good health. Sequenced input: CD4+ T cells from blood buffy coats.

The CDR3: CASSPFPETQYF. The DNA for the CDR3 is TGTGCCAGCTCACCATTCCCAGAGACCCAGTACTTC. The chain employs TRBV18 and TRBJ2-5; D is ambiguous. This CDR3 region has 12 residues. Trimming left V 2 bases short and J 4 bases short, with 5 bases between. The germline V gene has CDR1 KGHSH and CDR2 LQKENI.